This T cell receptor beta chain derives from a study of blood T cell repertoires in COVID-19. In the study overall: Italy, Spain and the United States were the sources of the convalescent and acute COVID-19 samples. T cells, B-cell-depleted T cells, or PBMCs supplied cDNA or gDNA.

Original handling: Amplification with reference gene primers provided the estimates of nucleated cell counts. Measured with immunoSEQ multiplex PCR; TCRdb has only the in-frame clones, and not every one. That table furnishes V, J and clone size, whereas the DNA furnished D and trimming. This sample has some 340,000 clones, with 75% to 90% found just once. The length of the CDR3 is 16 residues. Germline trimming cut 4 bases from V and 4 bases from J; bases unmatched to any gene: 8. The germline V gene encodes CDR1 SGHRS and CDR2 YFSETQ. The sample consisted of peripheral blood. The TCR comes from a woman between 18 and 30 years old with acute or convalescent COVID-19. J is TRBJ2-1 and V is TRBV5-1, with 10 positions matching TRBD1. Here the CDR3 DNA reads TGCGCCAGCAGCGGAAGGACAGGGGGAATGTACAATGAGCAGTTCTTC. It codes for CASSGRTGGMYNEQFF.